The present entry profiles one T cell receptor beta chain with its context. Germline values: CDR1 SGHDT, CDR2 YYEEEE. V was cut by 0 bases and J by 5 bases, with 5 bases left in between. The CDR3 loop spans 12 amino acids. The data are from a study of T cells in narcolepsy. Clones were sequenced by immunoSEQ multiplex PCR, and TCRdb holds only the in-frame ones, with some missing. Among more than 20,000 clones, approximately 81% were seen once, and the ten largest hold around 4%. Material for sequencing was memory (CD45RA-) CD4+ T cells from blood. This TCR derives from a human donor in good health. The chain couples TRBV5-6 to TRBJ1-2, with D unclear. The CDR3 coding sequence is TGTGCCAGCAGCTTGGTAGGGTATGGCTACACCTTC. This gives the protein CASSLVGYGYTF.